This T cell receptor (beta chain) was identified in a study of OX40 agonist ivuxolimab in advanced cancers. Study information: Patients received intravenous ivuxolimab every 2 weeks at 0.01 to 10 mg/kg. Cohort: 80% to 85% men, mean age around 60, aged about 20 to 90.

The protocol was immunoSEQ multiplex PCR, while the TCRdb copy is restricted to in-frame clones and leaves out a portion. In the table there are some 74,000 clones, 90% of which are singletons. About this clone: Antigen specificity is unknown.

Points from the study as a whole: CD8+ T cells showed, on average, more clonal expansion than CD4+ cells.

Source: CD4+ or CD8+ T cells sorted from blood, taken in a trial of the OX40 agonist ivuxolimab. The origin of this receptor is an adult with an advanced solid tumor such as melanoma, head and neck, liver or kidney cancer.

CDR3 protein: CASSLQGSLLNNSPLHF. Written as DNA, the CDR3 is TGTGCCAGCAGTTTACAGGGGTCCCTTCTAAATAATTCACCCCTCCACTTT. V is TRBV27 and J is TRBJ1-6; the D gene is possibly TRBD1 (6 bases). This CDR3 has 17 residues. CDR1 and CDR2 from the germline V gene are MNHEY and SMNVEV (reference sequence). The V end lost 2 bases, the J end lost 5 bases, and 16 bases lay between the germline ends.